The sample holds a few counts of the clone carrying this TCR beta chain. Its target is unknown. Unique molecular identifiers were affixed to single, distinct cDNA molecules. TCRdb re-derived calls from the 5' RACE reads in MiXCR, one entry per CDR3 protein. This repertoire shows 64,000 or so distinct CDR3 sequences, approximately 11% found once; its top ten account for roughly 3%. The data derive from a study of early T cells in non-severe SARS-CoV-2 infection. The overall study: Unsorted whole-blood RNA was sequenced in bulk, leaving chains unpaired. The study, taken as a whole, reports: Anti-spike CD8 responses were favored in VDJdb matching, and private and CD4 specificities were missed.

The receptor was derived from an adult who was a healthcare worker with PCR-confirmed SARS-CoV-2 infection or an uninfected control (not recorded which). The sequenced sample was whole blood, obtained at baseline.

The CDR3 reads CASSTRKGIQFF. The CDR3 DNA reads as TGTGCCAGTAGTACCCGAAAAGGCATACAGTTCTTC. This chain links TRBV19 with TRBJ2-1; no firm D call. This CDR3 spans 12 amino acids. Deletions cut 4 bases from V and 13 bases from J, with 14 bases between. Germline V gene lookup returns CDR1 LNHDA and CDR2 SQIVND (reference sequence).